Listed below are T cell receptor beta chains from one sample, sequenced in a study of neurological immune-mediated disorders. One entry per CDR3 protein results from TCRdb running MiXCR on the 5' RACE reads. In the table there are roughly 21,000 distinct CDR3 sequences, 17% of which are singletons. The sequencing input was CD8+ T cells from blood. Receptors were obtained from a woman aged 18 to 35 with multiple sclerosis. Both conserved end residues are trimmed from each CDR3.

CDR3 length,V gene,CDR3 protein
15,TRBV20-1,SASTTLAGSPNNEQF
14,TRBV20-1,SARDIAGAVLDEQF
15,TRBV10-2,ASSRTSGMSSYNEQF
11,TRBV24-1,ATSFATKNEQF
13,TRBV11-3,ASSFLIGGVTEAF
12,TRBV29-1,SGGAAVENTEAF
14,TRBV20-1,SARGSLAGVSDEQF
9,TRBV5-1,ASSVNNEQF
13,TRBV5-4,ASSLGDRGDGELF
11,TRBV20-1,SAIRDRGYEQY
8,TRBV12-3/TRBV12-4,ASGNYEQY
10,TRBV7-9,ASSFDVNGYT
11,TRBV28,ASSPRQEETQY
14,TRBV6-5,ASSRGLAGLYNEQF
8,TRBV29-1,SVLAGELF
14,TRBV28,ASSLGRGSGANVLT
14,TRBV20-1,SARDLLAGDPDTQY
10,TRBV12-3/TRBV12-4,ASGDFPGQTY
15,TRBV7-2,ASSSEGTSPTPNTQY
14,TRBV5-1,ASSLDGVSSYNEQF
10,TRBV29-1,SVELGVYGYT
10,TRBV25-1,ASREANTEAF
11,TRBV27,ASSWTSGRALF
10,TRBV6-2/TRBV6-3,ASSFGTGELF
13,TRBV5-1,ASSYAGGSTDTQY
13,TRBV27,ASSLTPKILPEAF